Below are 8 T cell receptor beta chains sequenced from a single sample in a study of blood T cell repertoires in COVID-19. Generated by immunoSEQ multiplex PCR, the TCRdb table keeps only in-frame clones and is missing some. The data show approximately 400,000 clones, 81% seen once. The source material was peripheral blood. The receptors shown here come from a human donor with acute or convalescent COVID-19. The donor label of this sample is uncertain.

The gene calls are TRBV14 and TRBJ2-7, with D tentatively TRBD2 (6 bases). Germline V gene data show CDR1 as SGHDN and CDR2 as FVKESK. This CDR3 is 14 amino acids long. Trimming pared 1 base from V and 3 bases from J, leaving 10 bases between. The CDR3 is CASSQVSGFYEQYF. Here the CDR3 DNA reads TGTGCCAGCAGCCAAGTTAGCGGATTCTACGAGCAGTACTTC.

The chain joins TRBV14 to TRBJ2-5; 7 bases align to TRBD1. CDR3 length equals 15 residues. Germline-derived CDR1 and CDR2 are SGHDN and FVKESK. V lost 1 base to trimming and J lost 5 bases; unmatched junction nucleotides: 7. CDR3 DNA: TGTGCCAGCAGCCAAGTGGTTACAGGGGTTGAGACCCAGTACTTC. It codes for CASSQVVTGVETQYF.

Remarks on this clone: This CDR3 is also generated by other DNA sequences in the sample. The chain has TRBV7-9 and TRBJ2-7; 9 nucleotides agree with TRBD1. The CDR3 has 15 amino acids. V shed 3 bases and J 2 bases; nucleotides not matched to a gene: 5. CDR1 SEHNR and CDR2 FQNEAQ come from the germline V gene (reference sequence). The CDR3 region is CASSLSGTGTYEQYF. The CDR3, as DNA: TGTGCCAGCAGCTTGTCCGGGACAGGGACCTACGAGCAGTACTTC. The full variable domain, its missing parts supplied by reference TRBV7-9 and TRBJ2-7, is DTGVSQNPRHKITKRGQNVTFRCDPISEHNRLYWYRQTLGQGPEFLTYFQNEAQLEKSRLLSDRFSAERPKGSFSTLEIQRTEQGDSAMYLCASSLSGTGTYEQYFGPGTRLTVT.

This clone occurred once. The rearrangement links TRBV5-1 to TRBJ2-2; 7 bases fit TRBD2. The V gene's germline CDR1 is SGHRS and CDR2 YFSETQ. V shed 1 base and J 1 base; nucleotides not matched to a gene: 7. There are 17 residues in the CDR3. The CDR3 sequence is CASSLIASGRNTGELFF. For the CDR3, the DNA is TGCGCCAGCAGCTTGATAGCTAGCGGAAGGAACACCGGGGAGCTGTTTTTT.

The chain links TRBV10-3 to TRBJ1-6; 11 bases map to TRBD1. This CDR3 spans 14 amino acids. V shed 3 bases, J shed 10 bases, and the junction held 2 bases outside the gene matches. Germline V gene lookup returns CDR1 ENHRY and CDR2 SYGVKD. CDR3 bases: TGTGCCATCAGTGAAGGGACAGGGGGATCACCCCTCCACTTT. This gives the protein CAISEGTGGSPLHF.

This clone was counted once. Other nucleotide sequences in the sample specify the same CDR3. The chain employs TRBV4-1 and TRBJ1-3, with a weak D call TRBD1 (6 bases). CDR1 and CDR2 (germline): MGHRA, YSYEKL. V shed 1 base and J shed 0 bases, with 7 bases lying between them. The CDR3 totals 15 residues. DNA of the CDR3: TGCGCCAGCAGCCAAGGAGGGGGCTCTGGAAACACCATATATTTT. The encoded protein is CASSQGGGSGNTIYF.

This sequence joins TRBV10-3 and TRBJ2-7; 11 bases are shared with TRBD1. The CDR3 has 15 amino acids. The V gene's germline CDR1 is ENHRY and CDR2 SYGVKD. J was trimmed by 7 bases and V by 3 bases; bases with no gene match: 8. CDR3 region: CAISDAGTGGREQYF. The CDR3 nucleotides read TGTGCCATCAGTGACGCCGGGACAGGGGGTAGGGAGCAGTACTTC.

This clone showed up just once. The V and J genes are TRBV7-2 and TRBJ2-5, with a tentative D call TRBD2 (5 bases). Trimming pared 5 bases from V and 4 bases from J, leaving 17 bases between. This CDR3 has 15 amino acids. Germline V CDR1 and CDR2: SGHTA, FQGNSA. Here the CDR3 DNA reads TGTGCCAGCAGCGGCTTAGAGGGAGTAGGAGAGACCCAGTACTTC. It specifies CASSGLEGVGETQYF.